This TCR beta chain emerged from a study of cytomegalovirus exposure and HLA in healthy donors. General study findings and limits: Sequencing depth across donors, presence/absence analyses assumed, was roughly uniform.

The PCR contained 60 Vbeta and 13 Jbeta primers. Assay used: immunoSEQ multiplex PCR; TCRdb lists only in-frame clones, some missing. The sample has about 160,000 clones; 70% to 80% are singletons. A note on this clone: Its antigen remains unknown.

The germline gives CDR1 MNHNS, CDR2 SASEGT. Trimming cost V 4 bases and J 4 bases; bases outside gene matches: 9. This CDR3 has 16 residues. J is TRBJ2-3 and V is TRBV6-1; TRBD2 aligns across 9 bases. Source material: PBMCs. The TCR comes from a female donor in good health and CMV-seronegative. The DNA of the CDR3 is TGTGCCAGCAGTGGGGGGGGCCGCGGGGGGGCAGATACGCAGTATTTT. The encoded protein is CASSGGGRGGADTQYF.